The present T cell receptor (beta chain) was sequenced within a study of blood T cell repertoires in COVID-19. Study details: Italy, Spain and the United States were the sources of the convalescent and acute COVID-19 samples. In each case, the material was cDNA or gDNA derived from T cells, B-cell-depleted T cells, or PBMCs.

In the authors' workflow: Reference gene primer amplification gave estimated nucleated cell counts. Some clones are missing from TCRdb's copy, which holds only in-frame ones; the method was immunoSEQ multiplex PCR. V and J calls and clone size are given by that table; D and trimming were obtained from the DNA. The sample lists 90,000 to 140,000 clones; roughly four fifths were seen once. The specimen sequenced was peripheral blood. This TCR came from a woman of 80 years or more with acute or convalescent COVID-19.

The CDR3 nucleotides read TGTGCCAGCAGCAACTTAGACTACGAGCAGTACTTC. Residues: CASSNLDYEQYF. The rearrangement joins TRBV7-9 to TRBJ2-7; D is undetermined. Germline-derived CDR1 and CDR2 are SEHNR and FQNEAQ (reference sequence). Deletions cut 5 bases from V and 3 bases from J, with 8 bases between. The CDR3 runs 12 residues.